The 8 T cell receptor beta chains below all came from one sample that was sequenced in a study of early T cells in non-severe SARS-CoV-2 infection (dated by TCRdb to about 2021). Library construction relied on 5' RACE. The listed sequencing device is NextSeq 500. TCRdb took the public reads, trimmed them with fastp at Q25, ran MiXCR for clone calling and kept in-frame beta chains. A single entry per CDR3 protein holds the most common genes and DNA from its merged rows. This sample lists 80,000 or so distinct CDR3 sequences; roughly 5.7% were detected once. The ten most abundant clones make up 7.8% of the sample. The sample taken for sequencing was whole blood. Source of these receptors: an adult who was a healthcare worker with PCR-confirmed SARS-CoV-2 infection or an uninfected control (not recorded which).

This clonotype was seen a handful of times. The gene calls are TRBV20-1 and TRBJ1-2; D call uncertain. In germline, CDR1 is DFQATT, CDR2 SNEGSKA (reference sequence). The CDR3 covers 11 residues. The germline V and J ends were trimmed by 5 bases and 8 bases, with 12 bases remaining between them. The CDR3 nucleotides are TGCAGTGCTCCCGGCAGGTCCGGCTACACCTTC. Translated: CSAPGRSGYTF.

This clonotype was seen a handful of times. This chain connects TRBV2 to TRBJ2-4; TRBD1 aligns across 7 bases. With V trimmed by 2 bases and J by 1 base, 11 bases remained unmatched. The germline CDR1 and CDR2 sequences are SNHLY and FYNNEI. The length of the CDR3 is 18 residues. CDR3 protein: CASSERVGGAGAKNIQYF. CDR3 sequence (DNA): TGTGCCAGCAGTGAACGGGTAGGGGGCGCCGGGGCCAAAAACATTCAGTACTTC.

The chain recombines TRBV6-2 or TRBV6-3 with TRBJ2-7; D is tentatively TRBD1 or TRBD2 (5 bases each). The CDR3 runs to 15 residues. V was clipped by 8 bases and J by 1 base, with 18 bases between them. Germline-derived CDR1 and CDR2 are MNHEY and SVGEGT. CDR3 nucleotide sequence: TGTGCCAGCGGGGCCCCCTGGGAGTATTCCTACGAGCAGTACTTC. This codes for CASGAPWEYSYEQYF.

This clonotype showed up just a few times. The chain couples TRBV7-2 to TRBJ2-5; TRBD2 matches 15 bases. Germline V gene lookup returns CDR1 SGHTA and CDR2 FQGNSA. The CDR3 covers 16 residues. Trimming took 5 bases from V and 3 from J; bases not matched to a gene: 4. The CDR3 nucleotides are TGTGCCAGCAGCGCCCGGACTAGCGGGAGGGAAGAGACCCAGTACTTC. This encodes CASSARTSGREETQYF.

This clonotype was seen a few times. This CDR3 reads CASSLLNGQGYEQYF. Here the CDR3 DNA reads TGCGCCAGCAGCCTACTTAATGGCCAGGGCTACGAGCAGTACTTC. This rearrangement joins TRBV4-1 to TRBJ2-7; tentatively, D is TRBD1 (5 bases). The V end was cut by 4 bases, the J end by 3 bases, with 16 bases between. CDR1 is MGHRA, CDR2 YSYEKL, per germline. The CDR3 sequence is 15 residues long.

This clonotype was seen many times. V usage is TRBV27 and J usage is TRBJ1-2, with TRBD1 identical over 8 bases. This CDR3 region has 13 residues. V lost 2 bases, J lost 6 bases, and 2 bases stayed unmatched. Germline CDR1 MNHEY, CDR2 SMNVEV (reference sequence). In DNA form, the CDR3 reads TGTGCCAGCAGTTTAGCAGGGGGCAATGGCTACACCTTC. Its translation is CASSLAGGNGYTF.

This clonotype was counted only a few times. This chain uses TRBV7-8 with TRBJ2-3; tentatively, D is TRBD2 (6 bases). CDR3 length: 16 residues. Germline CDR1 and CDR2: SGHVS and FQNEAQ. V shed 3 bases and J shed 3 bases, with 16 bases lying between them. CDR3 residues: CASSFSGLKNTDTQYF. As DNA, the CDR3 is TGTGCCAGCAGCTTCTCGGGACTCAAGAATACAGATACGCAGTATTTT.

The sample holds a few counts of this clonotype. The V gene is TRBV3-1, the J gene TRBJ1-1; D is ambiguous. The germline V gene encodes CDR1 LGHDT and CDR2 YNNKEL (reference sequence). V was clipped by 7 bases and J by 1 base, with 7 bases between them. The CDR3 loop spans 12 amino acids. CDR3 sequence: CASMGKNTEAFF. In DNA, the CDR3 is TGTGCCAGCATGGGTAAGAACACTGAAGCTTTCTTT. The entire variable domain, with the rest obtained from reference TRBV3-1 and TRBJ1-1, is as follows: DTAVSQTPKYLVTQMGNDKSIKCEQNLGHDTMYWYKQDSKKFLKIMFSYNNKELIINETVPNRFSPKSPDKAHLNLHINSLELGDSAVYFCASMGKNTEAFFGQGTRLTVV.